Given below is one TCR beta chain in context. The data belong to a study of CD8 T cells in ankylosing spondylitis. Making the TCR beta libraries involved quantitative 5'-RACE with molecular barcodes. TCRdb called the 5' RACE reads again in MiXCR, with one record for every CDR3 protein. The sample consists of under 120,000 distinct CDR3 sequences, more than 20% of them appearing once. Material: synovial fluid, either unsorted or a sorted T cell fraction (not recorded which). The sequence derives from a male donor with ankylosing spondylitis.

CDR3 amino acids: CATSDRDRRGTQYF. In DNA form, the CDR3 reads TGTGCCACCAGTGACCGGGACCGCCGGGGGACCCAGTACTTC. The V and J genes are TRBV24-1 and TRBJ2-5; D possibly uses TRBD1 or TRBD2 (5 bases each). CDR1 KGHDR and CDR2 SFDVKD come from the germline V gene. This CDR3 is built from 14 residues. V gave up 4 bases and J gave up 7 bases, with 15 bases separating them.